This record covers a single T cell receptor (beta chain). Its cognate antigen is unknown. Each cDNA molecule carried a unique molecular identifier. TCRdb re-derived calls from the 5' RACE reads in MiXCR, one entry per CDR3 protein. The repertoire includes roughly 80,000 distinct CDR3 sequences, roughly 9.4% of them detected once, and 4.8% sits in the top ten. This sample was included in a study of early T cells in non-severe SARS-CoV-2 infection. Study background: Alpha and beta chains were unpaired, from unsorted whole-blood bulk RNA.

Trimming cost V 5 bases and J 3 bases; bases outside gene matches: 6. The germline gives CDR1 SEHNR, CDR2 FQNEAQ (reference sequence). The CDR3 runs to 15 residues. General study points: Matches to VDJdb favored anti-spike CD8 responses and missed private and CD4 specificities.

The sequenced sample consisted of whole blood. The origin of this receptor is an adult who was a healthcare worker with PCR-confirmed SARS-CoV-2 infection or an uninfected control (not recorded which). The chain uses TRBV7-9 and TRBJ2-5; TRBD2 aligns across 10 bases. The CDR3 protein is CASSPRGTSEETQYF. The CDR3 DNA reads as TGTGCCAGCAGCCCGCGCGGGACTAGCGAAGAGACCCAGTACTTC.